Sequencing of this T cell receptor beta chain was carried out in a study of a mutant IDH1 vaccine in newly diagnosed glioma. At the level of the study: It was radiotherapy, temozolomide, or both that patients received previously, with most receiving both.

Study-wide results and limits: Of the patients, about 95% had vaccine-induced immune responses.

In regard to this clone: The antigen remains undetermined.

The CDR3 consists of 16 residues. Germline-derived CDR1 and CDR2 are SGHRS and YFSETQ. V was clipped by 0 bases and J by 3 bases; unmatched bases: 4. Here immunoSEQ multiplex PCR was the method, and the copy in TCRdb shows in-frame clones only, minus some. The sample holds some 68,000 clones, 60% to 85% seen once. This sample's time point: baseline, week 1 (first vaccination visit). Described treatment: pre-vaccination baseline after standard-of-care therapy. The sample in question was PBMCs, obtained from a glioma patient treated with radiotherapy, temozolomide or both. The chain employs TRBV5-1 and TRBJ2-3, with 10 bases aligning to TRBD2. The clonotype was recovered from a man between 45 and 60 years old with glioma. CDR3 in DNA: TGCGCCAGCAGCTTGGGGGCTAGCGGGGGTACAGATACGCAGTATTTT. It encodes CASSLGASGGTDTQYF.